This TCR beta chain is from a study of blood T cells in healthy people across ages. Study information: Capture via template switching afforded approximately one barcoded beta molecule per two T cells.

The CDR3 runs 12 residues. V shed 6 bases and J shed 1 base, with 10 bases lying between them. CDR1 is DFQATT and CDR2 is SNEGSKA in the germline V gene (reference sequence). This clonotype turned up a few times. What it binds is not known. Notes on the study in general: Naive T cell percentage showed a strong correlation with TCR beta diversity. Greater diversity and more naive CD4+ cells were seen in long-lived donors than in aged donors.

It was with a sample-barcoded 5' primer and a J-beta primer mix that a second PCR of roughly 6 to 11 cycles was run. Each CDR3 protein is one row after TCRdb ran MiXCR on the 5' RACE reads. This sample has more than 500,000 distinct CDR3 sequences, with approximately 26% found just once. The same sample was also used in a study of T cells of mothers and their children. That study adds: Overlap ran slightly, non-significantly higher for related than unrelated mother-child pairs.

Sequencing input: blood. This chain connects TRBV20-1 to TRBJ2-7; a possible D gene is TRBD2 (6 bases). This receptor was taken from a boy between 2 and 10 years old in good health. Here the CDR3 DNA reads TGCAGTGCCCAGGAGGGTTCCTACGAGCAGTACTTC. Amino acid sequence: CSAQEGSYEQYF.